The 23 T cell receptor beta chains below all came from one sample that was sequenced in a study of CD8 T cells in Susac syndrome. Random hexamers primed reverse transcription of about 0.45 to 1 ug RNA. TCRdb used MiXCR to reprocess the immunoSEQ multiplex PCR reads, holding one entry per CDR3 protein. The sample holds some 150,000 distinct CDR3 sequences, 94% seen once. The sequenced material came from CD8+ T cells from PBMCs. Receptor source: a human donor in good health.

This sequence joins TRBV29-1 and TRBJ2-3; TRBD2 matches 8 bases. In germline, CDR1 is SQVTM, CDR2 ANQGSEA. Germline trimming cut 4 bases from V and 0 bases from J; bases unmatched to any gene: 6. The CDR3 runs to 15 residues. CDR3 protein: CSVVLAEASTDTQYF. As DNA, the CDR3 is TGCAGCGTTGTACTAGCGGAAGCTAGCACAGATACGCAGTATTTT.

This chain connects TRBV28 to TRBJ2-7; D might be TRBD1 (6 bases). The CDR3 contains 16 residues. V was cut by 4 bases and J by 4 bases, with 20 bases left in between. CDR1 and CDR2 from the germline V gene are MDHEN and SYDVKM. This CDR3 is CASSSNRAGLVYEQYF. DNA of the CDR3: TGTGCCAGCAGTTCCAACAGGGCCGGGTTGGTATACGAGCAGTACTTC.

This chain uses TRBV4-3 with TRBJ2-5; 8 bases are shared with TRBD1. Germline lookup yields CDR1 LGHNA and CDR2 YSLEER. There are 16 residues in the CDR3. V lost 3 bases, J lost 1 base, and 7 bases stayed unmatched. The CDR3 is CASSQDRVGVQETQYF. Here the CDR3 DNA reads TGCGCCAGCAGCCAGGACAGGGTAGGAGTCCAAGAGACCCAGTACTTC.

CDR3: CASSQGLQLALNNNEQFF. The CDR3 bases are TGCGCCAGCAGCCAAGGCCTACAACTAGCGTTGAACAACAATGAGCAGTTCTTC. J is TRBJ2-1 and V is TRBV4-3; 7 bases are shared with TRBD2. This CDR3 region has 18 residues. Germline lookup yields CDR1 LGHNA and CDR2 YSLEER. The V segment lost 1 base and the J segment 5 bases; nucleotides outside the gene matches: 14.

The chain couples TRBV12-3 or TRBV12-4 to TRBJ2-6; weak D call: TRBD2 (7 bases). The V and J ends lost 6 bases and 5 bases respectively, with 14 bases between them. There are 15 residues in the CDR3. CDR3 loop: CASSTAGGRANVLTF. CDR3 DNA: TGTGCCAGCAGCACCGCCGGGGGGCGGGCCAACGTCCTGACTTTC.

This chain joins TRBV28 and TRBJ2-3; D unclear. V lost 6 bases and J lost 1, with 11 bases in between. Germline-derived CDR1 and CDR2 are MDHEN and SYDVKM. The CDR3 has 14 residues. This CDR3 reads CASSPTARTDTQYF. CDR3 nucleotide sequence: TGTGCCAGCAGCCCGACCGCCCGCACAGATACGCAGTATTTT.

V is TRBV27 and J is TRBJ1-5, with D maybe TRBD1 (5 bases). The V gene lost 5 bases and the J gene lost 1 base, with 9 bases spanning the gap. This CDR3 spans 14 amino acids. The germline V gene encodes CDR1 MNHEY and CDR2 SMNVEV (reference sequence). CDR3 residues: CASSPRQSNQPQHF. The CDR3 DNA reads as TGTGCCAGCAGTCCAAGACAGAGCAATCAGCCCCAGCATTTT.

The chain recombines TRBV6-1 with TRBJ1-1, with 7 bases lining up with TRBD1. Germline lookup yields CDR1 MNHNS and CDR2 SASEGT. V gave up 4 bases and J gave up 0 bases; unmatched junction bases: 5. The CDR3 totals 15 residues. Written as DNA, the CDR3 is TGTGCCAGCAGTGGGGGACAGTTCATGAACACTGAAGCTTTCTTT. This encodes CASSGGQFMNTEAFF.

The gene calls are TRBV7-9 and TRBJ2-1; 7 bases map to TRBD1. Losses at the gene ends were 1 base for V and 0 bases for J; bases not matched to a gene: 6. The CDR3 consists of 17 residues. Germline V CDR1 and CDR2: SEHNR, FQNEAQ (reference sequence). The CDR3 coding sequence is TGTGCCAGCAGCTTAGGGGACAGCGAATACTCCTACAATGAGCAGTTCTTC. It encodes CASSLGDSEYSYNEQFF.

The chain employs TRBV28 and TRBJ2-6, with D uncertain. Looked up from germline, CDR1 is MDHEN and CDR2 is SYDVKM. The CDR3 runs 14 residues. Trimming stripped 5 bases from V and 0 bases from J, with 5 bases between. The CDR3 sequence is CASSRSSGANVLTF. The CDR3 coding sequence is TGTGCCAGCAGTCGGAGCTCTGGGGCCAACGTCCTGACTTTC.

V gene TRBV29-1 combines with J gene TRBJ1-2; 12 nucleotides align to TRBD1. Germline trimming cut 5 bases from V and 4 bases from J; bases unmatched to any gene: 5. The CDR3 extends over 14 amino acids. Germline V lookup: CDR1 SQVTM, CDR2 ANQGSEA. The CDR3 DNA is TGCAGCGTTACCGGGACAGGGGGCTTCTATGGCTACACCTTC. Translated, it gives CSVTGTGGFYGYTF. Full variable domain (missing parts from reference TRBV29-1 and TRBJ1-2): SAVISQKPSRDICQRGTSLTIQCQVDSQVTMMFWYRQQPGQSLTLIATANQGSEATYESGFVIDKFPISRPNLTFSTLTVSNMSPEDSSIYLCSVTGTGGFYGYTFGSGTRLTVV.

The J gene is TRBJ2-7, the V gene TRBV11-2; D uncertain. Trimming pared 3 bases from V and 3 bases from J, leaving 9 bases between. CDR1 is SGHAT and CDR2 is FQNNGV in the germline V gene. CDR3 length: 13 residues. The CDR3 DNA reads as TGTGCCAGCAGCTTGAGAAGTGTCTACGAGCAGTACTTC. This translates into CASSLRSVYEQYF.

The chain is built from TRBV27 and TRBJ2-7; 12 bases align to TRBD2. Germline V gene data show CDR1 as MNHEY and CDR2 as SMNVEV (reference sequence). This CDR3 spans 17 amino acids. Unmatched junction bases numbered 9, after V lost 3 bases and J lost 3 bases. CDR3 nucleotides: TGTGCCAGCAGTTTCTCATTCCCGGGACTAGCGGGCTACGAGCAGTACTTC. This gives the protein CASSFSFPGLAGYEQYF.

The chain uses TRBV7-9 and TRBJ2-7; TRBD2 is a possible D gene (5 bases). The CDR3 is 15 residues long. V was pared by 5 bases and J by 2 bases, with 16 bases between. Germline lookup yields CDR1 SEHNR and CDR2 FQNEAQ (reference sequence). The CDR3 bases are TGTGCCAGCAGCCCGAGGGTCGGCGGCACCTACGAGCAGTACTTC. Translation gives CASSPRVGGTYEQYF.

The chain is built from TRBV28 and TRBJ2-7; 8 bases are a match to TRBD1. Trimming cost V 7 bases and J 2 bases; bases outside gene matches: 7. CDR3 size: 14 residues. CDR1 and CDR2 from the germline V gene are MDHEN and SYDVKM. The CDR3 DNA sequence: TGTGCCAGCACCCCAGGGGGCAGTACCTACGAGCAGTACTTC. It translates to CASTPGGSTYEQYF.

This chain joins TRBV6-2 or TRBV6-3 and TRBJ2-1, with 10 bases lining up with TRBD1. Germline CDR1 and CDR2: MNHEY and SVGEGT. The CDR3 totals 15 residues. The V gene end was trimmed by 7 bases and the J gene end by 7 bases; junction bases not matched to a gene: 10. The CDR3 DNA sequence: TGTGCCAGCACCCATCGGGGGACAGGGGAGAATGAGCAGTTCTTC. It encodes CASTHRGTGENEQFF.

This chain joins TRBV7-9 and TRBJ2-7; TRBD1 matches 9 bases. J gave up 3 bases and V 2 bases, and 8 bases lay outside the gene matches. Germline V gene data show CDR1 as SEHNR and CDR2 as FQNEAQ (reference sequence). The CDR3 has 16 amino acids. CDR3 DNA: TGTGCCAGCAGCTTACCTCTACAGGGGGCTTACTACGAGCAGTACTTC. Amino acids: CASSLPLQGAYYEQYF.

The rearrangement uses TRBV15 and TRBJ2-3; D possibly corresponds to TRBD1 (6 bases). Germline assignment: CDR1 LNHNV and CDR2 YYDKDF (reference sequence). This CDR3 spans 17 amino acids. With 0 bases removed from V and 1 base from J, the gap between germline ends came to 14 bases. CDR3 loop: CATSREYRAGGTDTQYF. In DNA form, the CDR3 reads TGTGCCACCAGCAGAGAGTATAGGGCAGGGGGCACAGATACGCAGTATTTT.

V is TRBV7-8 and J is TRBJ2-5; 9 nucleotides agree with TRBD1. Germline loops: CDR1 SGHVS, CDR2 FQNEAQ. V shed 5 bases, J shed 1 base, and the junction held 5 bases outside the gene matches. This CDR3 comprises 15 residues. CDR3 loop: CASSRGTGIQETQYF. The CDR3 coding sequence is TGTGCCAGCAGCCGCGGGACAGGGATCCAAGAGACCCAGTACTTC.

The chain recombines TRBV11-2 with TRBJ2-5; TRBD1 might be the D (6 bases). This CDR3 is built from 15 residues. Trimming removed 1 base at V and 3 bases at J, with 12 bases between. Germline V lookup: CDR1 SGHAT, CDR2 FQNNGV. Written as DNA, the CDR3 is TGTGCCAGCAGCTTAGTCCCAGGGGTTGAAGAGACCCAGTACTTC. Translated, it gives CASSLVPGVEETQYF.

J is TRBJ1-2 and V is TRBV13; D is undetermined. With 1 base removed from V and 6 bases from J, the gap between germline ends came to 21 bases. Germline lookup yields CDR1 PRHDT and CDR2 FYEKMQ (reference sequence). The CDR3 spans 17 residues. The CDR3 bases are TGTGCCAGCAGCTTAGCCGGCAGACCCACGCAAGGAGATGGCTACACCTTC. Translating it yields CASSLAGRPTQGDGYTF.

This sequence joins TRBV29-1 and TRBJ2-1; D may be TRBD2 (5 bases). Germline CDR1 reads SQVTM; CDR2 reads ANQGSEA. This CDR3 is built from 16 residues. Trimming stripped 1 base from V and 3 bases from J, with 16 bases between. The CDR3 DNA is TGCAGCGTTGAAGTAGGAGGTGCCGGAGTCTACAATGAGCAGTTCTTC. The encoded protein is CSVEVGGAGVYNEQFF.

The chain uses TRBV14 and TRBJ2-5; 10 bases fit TRBD1. V was clipped by 2 bases and J by 5 bases; unmatched bases: 5. The CDR3 is 15 amino acids. Per the germline V gene, CDR1 is SGHDN and CDR2 is FVKESK. Here the CDR3 DNA reads TGTGCCAGCAGCCAAACCGGGACAGGGGTTGAGACCCAGTACTTC. Translated, it gives CASSQTGTGVETQYF.